Each of the 32 T cell receptor beta chains below was sequenced from the same sample in a study of T cell responses to AZD1222 COVID-19 vaccine. Profiling relied on immunoSEQ multiplex PCR, and the TCRdb table lists in-frame clones only, not all of them. In the table there are more than 95,000 clones, more than 65% of which are singletons. The sequencing here drew on peripheral blood, taken 28 days after the second AZD1222 dose. The receptors were gathered from an adult who received the AZD1222 COVID-19 vaccine.

This clone was found once. The V and J genes are TRBV5-6 and TRBJ1-2; TRBD1 matches 9 bases. J gave up 5 bases and V 4 bases, and 3 bases lay outside the gene matches. Germline CDR1 and CDR2: SGHDT and YYEEEE. The CDR3 loop spans 13 amino acids. CDR3 sequence reads: CASSPGQGYGYTF. The CDR3 nucleotides are TGTGCCAGCAGCCCGGGACAGGGTTATGGCTACACCTTC.

This sequence joins TRBV7-3 and TRBJ2-2, with D possibly being TRBD2 (5 bases). The CDR3 loop spans 14 amino acids. Trimming took 4 bases from V and 6 from J, leaving 12 bases between them. Germline CDR1 SGHTA, CDR2 FQGTGA. The CDR3 loop is CASSYIDGAGELFF. CDR3 coding DNA: TGTGCCAGCAGCTATATTGACGGGGCCGGGGAGCTGTTTTTT.

The gene calls are TRBV28 and TRBJ1-1; 9 bases are shared with TRBD1. The CDR3 runs to 14 residues. Germline V gives CDR1 MDHEN, CDR2 SYDVKM. V shed 6 bases, J shed 8 bases, and the junction held 10 bases outside the gene matches. CDR3 sequence (DNA): TGTGCCAGCAGCCACAGGGGGCGCGCCATAGAAGCTTTCTTT. This gives the protein CASSHRGRAIEAFF.

The chain joins TRBV7-9 to TRBJ1-1; D unclear. Germline CDR1 and CDR2: SEHNR and FQNEAQ (reference sequence). Trimming took off 3 bases at V and 8 bases at J, with 13 bases between the two ends. The CDR3 runs 13 residues. The CDR3 is CASSFDPSQEAFF. The CDR3 bases are TGTGCCAGCAGCTTCGACCCATCCCAGGAAGCTTTCTTT.

The chain links TRBV3-1 (or the pseudogene TRBV3-2) to TRBJ1-1, with D maybe TRBD1 (6 bases). V lost 5 bases and J lost 5, with 21 bases in between. CDR3 size: 16 residues. Per the germline V gene, CDR1 is LGHDT and CDR2 is YNNKEL (reference sequence). CDR3 region: CASSKLTGNYGTEAFF. The CDR3, as DNA: TGTGCCAGCAGCAAATTGACAGGAAACTATGGTACTGAAGCTTTCTTT.

This clone appeared once. This chain links TRBV5-1 with TRBJ1-1, with D uncertain. From germline, CDR1 is SGHRS and CDR2 YFSETQ. The CDR3 is made up of 17 amino acids. The V and J ends lost 2 bases and 0 bases respectively, with 17 bases between them. CDR3 sequence (DNA): TGCGCCAGCAGCTTAACTTCCGGCCCGTCCATGAACACTGAAGCTTTCTTT. Residues: CASSLTSGPSMNTEAFF.

CDR3 sequence reads: CASTGSGQGDSVDGYTF. Here the CDR3 DNA reads TGTGCCAGCACCGGTTCGGGACAGGGAGATTCAGTGGATGGCTACACCTTC. This chain connects TRBV7-9 to TRBJ1-2; 9 bases are shared with TRBD1. CDR1 and CDR2 (germline): SEHNR, FQNEAQ (reference sequence). The CDR3 has 17 residues. The J segment lost 6 bases and the V segment lost 7 bases, leaving 18 bases of the junction unmatched.

This clone has just one count. The rearrangement uses TRBV5-1 and TRBJ1-6, with D unresolved. CDR3 length: 17 amino acids. CDR1 is SGHRS, CDR2 YFSETQ, per germline. With 2 bases removed from V and 5 bases from J, the gap between germline ends came to 17 bases. This CDR3 reads CASSLAGLASHNSPLHF. The CDR3 nucleotides are TGCGCCAGCAGCTTAGCCGGGTTGGCGTCCCATAATTCACCCCTCCACTTT. Full variable domain (outside the CDR3, taken from reference TRBV5-1 and TRBJ1-6): KAGVTQTPRYLIKTRGQQVTLSCSPISGHRSVSWYQQTPGQGLQFLFEYFSETQRNKGNFPGRFSGRQFSNSRSEMNVSTLELGDSALYLCASSLAGLASHNSPLHFGNGTRLTVT.

The chain couples TRBV27 to TRBJ1-6; D ambiguous. CDR1 and CDR2 (germline): MNHEY, SMNVEV (reference sequence). The CDR3 is 13 residues long. Between the trimmed V and J ends, which lost 5 bases and 9 bases, there was a span of 11 bases. CDR3 residues: CASSPGGVSPLHF. CDR3 in DNA: TGTGCCAGCAGTCCGGGTGGGGTTTCACCCCTCCACTTT.

The rearrangement links TRBV7-2 to TRBJ2-7; 7 nucleotides line up with TRBD1. There are 14 residues in the CDR3. Trimming removed 3 bases from V and 5 bases from J; junction bases left unmatched: 7. Per germline, CDR1 SGHTA and CDR2 FQGNSA. The CDR3 region is CASSLRQGRNEQYF. CDR3 DNA: TGTGCCAGCAGCTTGAGACAGGGCCGAAACGAGCAGTACTTC.

The chain is built from TRBV7-2 and TRBJ1-5; D ambiguous. Germline CDR1 and CDR2: SGHTA and FQGNSA. The CDR3 loop spans 14 amino acids. V was clipped by 1 base and J by 4 bases, with 8 bases between them. CDR3 coding DNA: TGTGCCAGCAGCTTAGTTGCCCAGAATCAGCCCCAGCATTTT. Protein sequence: CASSLVAQNQPQHF.

This rearrangement joins TRBV18 to TRBJ2-7; 7 positions agree with TRBD1. V trimming: 0 bases; J trimming: 4 bases; junction bases outside the gene matches: 3. The CDR3 has 14 residues. Per the germline V gene, CDR1 is KGHSH and CDR2 is LQKENI. CDR3 bases: TGTGCCAGCTCACCACCAGGGGGCGGGTACGAGCAGTACTTC. Translating it yields CASSPPGGGYEQYF.

This chain links TRBV28 with TRBJ1-2; 8 nucleotides line up with TRBD1. J lost 4 bases, V lost 2 bases, and 6 bases had no gene match. CDR1 and CDR2 (germline): MDHEN, SYDVKM. This CDR3 is built from 15 residues. This chain's CDR3 is CASSLPRTGSYGYTF. The CDR3 coding sequence is TGTGCCAGCAGTTTACCCCGGACAGGGAGCTATGGCTACACCTTC.

This rearrangement joins TRBV4-2 to TRBJ1-3; D is unclear. The CDR3 has 12 residues. Germline loops: CDR1 LGHNA, CDR2 YNFKEQ. V was clipped by 4 bases and J by 4 bases, with 5 bases between them. The CDR3 nucleotides read TGTGCCAGCAGCCCGCAGGGAAACACCATATATTTT. Protein: CASSPQGNTIYF.

The V and J genes are TRBV7-2 and TRBJ1-1, with 10 bases fitting TRBD1. The V gene's germline CDR1 is SGHTA and CDR2 FQGNSA. With 4 bases clipped from V and 12 bases from J, the junction kept 11 bases outside the gene matches. This CDR3 has 14 residues. CDR3 sequence reads: CASSSTPGQGITFF. The CDR3 DNA reads as TGTGCCAGCAGCTCAACCCCGGGACAGGGGATAACTTTCTTT.

This chain links TRBV18 with TRBJ1-3; D is undetermined. Germline V lookup: CDR1 KGHSH, CDR2 LQKENI. The CDR3 runs 15 residues. Between the trimmed V and J ends, which lost 2 bases and 0 bases, there was a span of 8 bases. CDR3 sequence (DNA): TGTGCCAGCTCACCAGGACCCGGCTCTGGAAACACCATATATTTT. Translated: CASSPGPGSGNTIYF.

This chain joins TRBV6-2 or TRBV6-3 and TRBJ2-3, with 7 bases fitting TRBD1. The CDR3 has 15 amino acids. The V gene's germline CDR1 is MNHEY and CDR2 SVGEGT. J gave up 5 bases and V 0 bases, and 5 bases lay outside the gene matches. CDR3 bases: TGTGCCAGCAGTTACTCGCCCGGGACAGTAGATACGCAGTATTTT. It translates to CASSYSPGTVDTQYF.

The chain carries TRBV2 and TRBJ2-7, with 7 positions matching TRBD1. This CDR3 contains 14 residues. Trimming took 6 bases from V and 2 from J; bases not matched to a gene: 7. Germline V gene data show CDR1 as SNHLY and CDR2 as FYNNEI. CDR3 DNA: TGTGCCAGCAGACCACAGGGGCGCCCCTACGAGCAGTACTTC. It yields the protein CASRPQGRPYEQYF.

This clone came up a few times. The gene calls are TRBV2 and TRBJ1-1; TRBD1 agrees at 9 bases. This CDR3 region has 15 residues. The germline V gene encodes CDR1 SNHLY and CDR2 FYNNEI. Trimming took 6 bases from V and 6 from J; bases not matched to a gene: 11. The CDR3 region has the DNA TGTGCCAGCAGGGAGGACAGGGGAAGTGTCGCTGAAGCTTTCTTT. Residues: CASREDRGSVAEAFF.

This sequence joins TRBV4-3 and TRBJ2-1, with D perhaps matching TRBD1 or TRBD2 (6 bases each). The CDR3 has 16 amino acids. Germline V lookup: CDR1 LGHNA, CDR2 YSLEER. V dropped 2 bases and J dropped 2 bases, with 13 bases sitting between them. The CDR3 DNA is TGCGCCAGCAGCCAATCCACAGGGAGGACCTACAATGAGCAGTTCTTC. This translates into CASSQSTGRTYNEQFF.

As to this clone: At one of its ends the junction is not consistent with the germline gene, which may arise from a read error. This sequence joins TRBV6-5 and TRBJ1-2; 8 nucleotides agree with TRBD1. The CDR3 totals 13 residues. CDR1 is MNHEY, CDR2 SVGAGI, per germline. The CDR3 region has the DNA TGTGCCGGCAGGACAGGGTTCAACTATGGCTACACCTTC. It codes for CAGRTGFNYGYTF.

The V and J genes are TRBV4-3 and TRBJ2-5, with no clear D. The germline V and J ends were trimmed by 0 bases and 3 bases, with 8 bases remaining between them. Germline assignment: CDR1 LGHNA and CDR2 YSLEER. The CDR3 length is 14 residues. CDR3 DNA sequence: TGCGCCAGCAGCCAAGATCTCAGTGAAGAGACCCAGTACTTC. Translating it yields CASSQDLSEETQYF.

This chain joins TRBV7-9 and TRBJ2-3; D remains ambiguous. From germline, CDR1 is SEHNR and CDR2 FQNEAQ (reference sequence). Trimming removed 5 bases from V and 0 bases from J, with 3 bases in between. The CDR3 consists of 12 residues. The CDR3 DNA reads TGTGCCAGCAGCGCTAGCACAGATACGCAGTATTTT. It translates to CASSASTDTQYF. Full variable domain (rest looked up from reference TRBV7-9 and TRBJ2-3): DTGVSQNPRHKITKRGQNVTFRCDPISEHNRLYWYRQTLGQGPEFLTYFQNEAQLEKSRLLSDRFSAERPKGSFSTLEIQRTEQGDSAMYLCASSASTDTQYFGPGTRLTVL.

This sequence joins TRBV3-1 (or the pseudogene TRBV3-2) and TRBJ2-3; 8 positions match TRBD1. There are 15 residues in the CDR3. The J segment lost 2 bases and the V segment lost 4 bases, leaving 5 bases of the junction unmatched. CDR1 is LGHDT, CDR2 YNNKEL, per germline (reference sequence). CDR3 protein: CASSPWDRITDTQYF. CDR3 sequence (DNA): TGTGCCAGCAGCCCCTGGGACAGGATCACAGATACGCAGTATTTT.

This chain links TRBV6-5 with TRBJ1-2; D might be TRBD1 (5 bases). Trimming took off 6 bases at V and 3 bases at J, with 11 bases between the two ends. The CDR3 runs 13 residues. Germline V gene data show CDR1 as MNHEY and CDR2 as SVGAGI. The CDR3 protein is CASRNTGDYGYTF. The CDR3 DNA is TGTGCCAGCAGGAACACAGGCGACTATGGCTACACCTTC.

This chain joins TRBV6-6 and TRBJ1-3; D gene ambiguous. Looked up from germline, CDR1 is MNHNY and CDR2 is SVGAGI (reference sequence). The CDR3 is 16 amino acids. V was trimmed by 5 bases and J by 6 bases, leaving 20 bases between them. CDR3 loop: CASSPRLQQYKNTIYF. The DNA for the CDR3 is TGTGCCAGCAGTCCCCGTTTACAGCAATACAAAAACACCATATATTTT.

The chain has TRBV11-2 and TRBJ2-2, with D possibly being TRBD1 or TRBD2 (5 bases each). V was pared by 1 base and J by 7 bases, with 13 bases between. CDR1 and CDR2 from the germline V gene are SGHAT and FQNNGV. The CDR3 runs 15 residues. The CDR3 region has the DNA TGTGCCAGCAGCTTAGTGGGGGTACGAGGCGGGGAGCTGTTTTTT. Its translation is CASSLVGVRGGELFF.

The rearrangement uses TRBV19 and TRBJ1-5; D remains unclear. V was trimmed by 7 bases and J by 5 bases, leaving 9 bases between them. The CDR3 has 12 amino acids. The V gene's germline CDR1 is LNHDA and CDR2 SQIVND (reference sequence). The CDR3 sequence is CASNNRDQPQHF. The CDR3 DNA follows: TGTGCCAGTAATAACAGAGATCAGCCCCAGCATTTT.

V gene TRBV19 combines with J gene TRBJ1-2; D remains unclear. Trimming left V 6 bases short and J 4 bases short, with 21 bases between. The CDR3 spans 16 residues. Germline loops: CDR1 LNHDA, CDR2 SQIVND (reference sequence). CDR3 residues: CASSDSVPSGIYGYTF. CDR3 DNA: TGTGCCAGTAGCGATTCCGTTCCCAGTGGGATCTATGGCTACACCTTC.

This clone is a singleton in its sample. V usage is TRBV29-1 and J usage is TRBJ1-1, with 9 bases matching TRBD1. Germline-derived CDR1 and CDR2 are SQVTM and ANQGSEA. This CDR3 is 13 amino acids long. Trimming at V came to 7 bases and at J to 4 bases, leaving 7 bases not matched to a gene. This CDR3 reads CSGDRGRGTEAFF. CDR3 coding DNA: TGCAGCGGTGACAGGGGGAGAGGCACTGAAGCTTTCTTT.

The chain combines TRBV9 with TRBJ1-2; a possible D gene is TRBD1 (6 bases). Trimming took off 0 bases at V and 8 bases at J, with 20 bases between the two ends. The CDR3 extends over 16 amino acids. Germline assignment: CDR1 SGDLS and CDR2 YYNGEE. This CDR3 reads CASSVEARQGFGGYTF. The CDR3 DNA sequence: TGTGCCAGCAGCGTAGAAGCTCGTCAGGGGTTCGGCGGCTACACCTTC.

This chain links TRBV5-1 with TRBJ1-3; 7 nucleotides agree with TRBD1. This CDR3 comprises 16 residues. CDR1 is SGHRS, CDR2 YFSETQ, per germline. V dropped 4 bases and J dropped 4; count of bases not matched to a gene: 11. The CDR3 sequence: CASSQTSTGTGNTIYF. CDR3 bases: TGCGCCAGCAGCCAAACTTCGACAGGGACCGGAAACACCATATATTTT.